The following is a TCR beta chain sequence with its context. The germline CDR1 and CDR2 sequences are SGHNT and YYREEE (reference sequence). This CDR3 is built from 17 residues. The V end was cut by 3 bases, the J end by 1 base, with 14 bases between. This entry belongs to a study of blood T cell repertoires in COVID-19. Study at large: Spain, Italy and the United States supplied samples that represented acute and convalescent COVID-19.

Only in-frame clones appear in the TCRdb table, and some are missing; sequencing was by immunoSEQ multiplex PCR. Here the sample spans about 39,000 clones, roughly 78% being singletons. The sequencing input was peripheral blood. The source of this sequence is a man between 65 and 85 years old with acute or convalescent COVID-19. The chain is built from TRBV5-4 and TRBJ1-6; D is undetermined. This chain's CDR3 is CASSSPGSASYNSPLHF. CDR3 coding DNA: TGTGCCAGCAGCTCTCCGGGGAGCGCGTCCTATAATTCACCCCTCCACTTT.